This paragraph reports one T cell receptor (beta chain). This entry belongs to a study of blood T cells in healthy people across ages. Through a sample-barcoded 5' primer and a J-beta primer mix, a second PCR was run for roughly 6 to 12 cycles. A single record per CDR3 protein comes from TCRdb applying MiXCR to the 5' RACE reads. Here the sample spans about 1,500,000 distinct CDR3 sequences, approximately 28% being singletons. The TCR was taken from a woman aged 25 to 39 in good health. Sequenced material: blood.

CDR3 nucleotides: TGTGCCAGCAGCTTGGGGGGACTAGACGGTAAGCAGTTCTTC. This codes for CASSLGGLDGKQFF. The chain is built from TRBV5-5 and TRBJ2-1, with TRBD2 matching 8 bases. With 0 bases clipped from V and 11 bases from J, the junction kept 7 bases outside the gene matches. This CDR3 is built from 14 residues. Germline V gene sequence: CDR1 SGHKS, CDR2 YYEKEE (reference sequence).